The 9 T cell receptor beta chains below all came from one sample that was sequenced in a study of blood T cell repertoires in COVID-19. The protocol was immunoSEQ multiplex PCR, while the TCRdb copy is restricted to in-frame clones and leaves out a portion. The table lists roughly 160,000 clones, approximately 90% of them singletons. Input material: peripheral blood. These receptors came from a woman aged 70-85 years with COVID-19, enrolled during active disease.

The chain uses TRBV12-3 or TRBV12-4 and TRBJ2-7, with D tentatively TRBD1 (5 bases). The CDR3 covers 13 residues. V lost 3 bases, J lost 9 bases, and 15 bases lay in between. The CDR3 is CASSLGPGPAQYF. For the CDR3, the DNA is TGTGCCAGCAGTTTGGGTCCAGGGCCGGCGCAGTACTTC.

V is TRBV27 and J is TRBJ1-5; D gene uncertain. CDR1 is MNHEY and CDR2 is SMNVEV in the germline V gene (reference sequence). The V end was cut by 3 bases, the J end by 7 bases, with 13 bases between. The CDR3 length is 14 residues. CDR3 sequence (DNA): TGTGCCAGCAGTTTGGGCGGGTTCGGGCAGCCCCAGCATTTT. Its protein is CASSLGGFGQPQHF.

The chain has TRBV27 and TRBJ2-5; possible D gene TRBD2, 5 bases. The CDR3 is made up of 15 amino acids. The germline V gene encodes CDR1 MNHEY and CDR2 SMNVEV (reference sequence). The ends were cut back, 1 base at V and 1 base at J, with 10 bases in the middle. CDR3 residues: CASSLFWRAQETQYF. The CDR3 nucleotides read TGTGCCAGCAGTTTATTTTGGCGGGCCCAAGAGACCCAGTACTTC.

The V gene is TRBV4-1, the J gene TRBJ1-5; D call uncertain. The CDR3 length is 13 residues. Germline V CDR1 and CDR2: MGHRA, YSYEKL. Trimming took off 4 bases at V and 4 bases at J, with 8 bases between the two ends. CDR3 sequence reads: CASSPGPNQPQHF. The CDR3 DNA is TGCGCCAGCAGCCCTGGCCCGAATCAGCCCCAGCATTTT.

This chain links TRBV6-5 with TRBJ1-1; no reliable D call. The CDR3 contains 15 residues. Trimming left V 0 bases short and J 0 bases short, with 8 bases between. Germline values: CDR1 MNHEY, CDR2 SVGAGI. The CDR3 nucleotides are TGTGCCAGCAGTTACTCCGAGAGATTGAACACTGAAGCTTTCTTT. Protein product: CASSYSERLNTEAFF.

V gene TRBV11-2 combines with J gene TRBJ1-5; D unresolved. V lost 5 bases and J lost 4, with 12 bases in between. Germline V gene sequence: CDR1 SGHAT, CDR2 FQNNGV. The length of the CDR3 is 14 residues. The CDR3: CASSPRSTNQPQHF. CDR3 sequence (DNA): TGTGCCAGCAGCCCGAGGTCAACAAATCAGCCCCAGCATTTT. The complete variable domain, with remaining parts taken from reference TRBV11-2 and TRBJ1-5, reads EAGVAQSPRYKIIEKRQSVAFWCNPISGHATLYWYQQILGQGPKLLIQFQNNGVVDDSQLPKDRFSAERLKGVDSTLKIQPAKLEDSAVYLCASSPRSTNQPQHFGDGTRLSIL.

The rearrangement joins TRBV2 to TRBJ1-3; D unclear. V was clipped by 3 bases and J by 4 bases, with 13 bases between them. This CDR3 is built from 15 residues. CDR1 is SNHLY, CDR2 FYNNEI, per germline. The CDR3 protein is CASSENEPVGNTIYF. In DNA, the CDR3 is TGTGCCAGCAGTGAGAATGAGCCTGTGGGAAACACCATATATTTT.

The V and J genes are TRBV30 and TRBJ2-2; D assignment may be TRBD1 or TRBD2 (5 bases each). V lost 5 bases, J lost 6 bases, and 13 bases lay in between. Per the germline V gene, CDR1 is GTSNPN and CDR2 is SVGIG (reference sequence). The CDR3 contains 13 residues. The CDR3 nucleotides are TGTGCCTGGGGGACCCTGGCGGCCGGGGAGCTGTTTTTT. This translates into CAWGTLAAGELFF.

This chain connects TRBV5-6 to TRBJ1-2; TRBD1 matches at 9 bases. Trimming at V came to 5 bases and at J to 7 bases, leaving 12 bases not matched to a gene. CDR1 is SGHDT, CDR2 YYEEEE, per germline. This CDR3 spans 15 amino acids. The CDR3 region has the DNA TGTGCCAGCAGTCGTATCCCGGGACAGGGATTTGGCTACACCTTC. Amino acids: CASSRIPGQGFGYTF.